This T cell receptor (beta chain) emerged from a study of blood T cell repertoires in COVID-19. Turning to the study itself: The United States, Italy and Spain supplied acute and convalescent COVID-19 samples. Sample material is recorded as cDNA or gDNA derived from T cells, B-cell-depleted T cells, or PBMCs.

This CDR3 spans 17 amino acids. CDR1 is MGHRA, CDR2 YSYEKL, per germline. Trimming shortened V by 3 bases and J by 5 bases, and 23 bases separated the two germline ends. Original processing methods: It was from reference gene primer amplification that nucleated cell counts were estimated. Produced via immunoSEQ multiplex PCR; TCRdb's table is partial and in-frame only. Clone size and V and J calls were adopted from that table, with D and trimming inferred from the DNA. Found here are under 200,000 clones, roughly nine tenths of them singletons; the top ten hold roughly 8.4%. Specimen: PBMCs or T cells enriched from blood (not recorded which). V and J are TRBV4-1 and TRBJ2-7, with TRBD1 as a possible D gene (7 bases). The sequence was collected from a woman under 30 who had recovered from COVID-19. The DNA of the CDR3 is TGCGCCAGCAGCCATGCCTTTGACAGGGAGGTCCCCGACGAGCAGTACTTC. Protein sequence: CASSHAFDREVPDEQYF.